This T cell receptor beta chain was documented in a study of cytomegalovirus exposure and HLA in healthy donors. Overall study context: From about 179 million T cells, an earlier analysis saw under 140 million unique TCR beta sequences. From HLA-typed donors, an early data release held some 80 million unique TCRs.

A remark on this clone: Antigen unknown.

The PCR ran on 60 Vbeta and 13 Jbeta primers. Assay: immunoSEQ multiplex PCR; the TCRdb copy retains only in-frame clones and omits some. The repertoire holds around 200,000 clones, with over 75% as singletons. Overall study findings and caveats: Reportedly, a later analysis found an Asian-associated ancestry cluster had fewer N-insertions than the roughly 670-donor mean.

CDR1 and CDR2 (germline): MDHEN, SYDVKM. The CDR3 spans 16 residues. The V gene end was trimmed by 2 bases and the J gene end by 1 base; junction bases not matched to a gene: 5. The rearrangement joins TRBV28 to TRBJ2-7; 10 nucleotides align to TRBD2. The sample taken for sequencing was PBMCs. The sequence came from a woman between 45 and 65 years old in good health and CMV-seronegative. The CDR3 DNA reads TGTGCCAGCAGTTTAATACTAGCGGGAAGGTCCTACGAGCAGTACTTC. Translating gives CASSLILAGRSYEQYF.